Detailed here is one T cell receptor (beta chain). The protocol was immunoSEQ multiplex PCR, while the TCRdb copy is restricted to in-frame clones and leaves out a portion. Found here are 62,000 or so clones, 80% to 90% of them singletons; the top ten hold almost 1.5%. This record comes from a study of blood T cell repertoires in COVID-19. Study context: There were acute and convalescent COVID-19 samples, and they came from the United States, Italy and Spain.

Sequenced: peripheral blood. This sequence originates from a woman aged 60-75 years with acute or convalescent COVID-19.

The DNA for the CDR3 is TGTGCCAGCAGCTTAGGGCGGGACTTCCTATCTCAGGACAATGAGCAGTTCTTC. Its protein product is CASSLGRDFLSQDNEQFF. The chain recombines TRBV7-9 with TRBJ2-1; D is possibly TRBD2 (6 bases). The CDR3 contains 18 residues. V lost 1 base to trimming and J lost 5 bases, with 21 bases between them. The germline gives CDR1 SEHNR, CDR2 FQNEAQ (reference sequence).